What follows is one TCR beta chain and its context. No antigen is known for it. This record belongs to a study of CD8 T cells in Susac syndrome. Study at large: Patients with Susac syndrome who were sequenced included five or six with active disease and fewer than ten in remission. Patients with Susac syndrome were therapy-naive, on corticosteroids, or on intravenous immunoglobulin alone at blood draw. Study-level results: The relatively small number of individuals in the TCR sequencing and HLA analysis was acknowledged by the study.

Reverse transcription of about 0.5 to 1 ug RNA was carried out with random hexamers. Each CDR3 protein is one row after TCRdb ran MiXCR on the immunoSEQ multiplex PCR reads. The profile shows some 110,000 distinct CDR3 sequences, around 94% of them singletons. Negative isolation was used for CD8+ and CD4+ T cells, and FACS enrichment was applied to TEMRA cells. CDR3 size: 15 residues. From germline, CDR1 is SGHDN and CDR2 FVKESK. J lost 0 bases, V lost 6 bases, and 4 bases had no gene match. The chain couples TRBV14 to TRBJ1-1, with TRBD1 matching 10 bases. The specimen was CD8+ T cells from PBMCs. This TCR came from a human donor with Susac syndrome. The CDR3 is CASSRQGALNTEAFF. The CDR3 bases are TGTGCCAGCAGTCGACAGGGGGCACTGAACACTGAAGCTTTCTTT.